This section outlines one T cell receptor beta chain sequence together with its context. The antigen it recognizes is unknown. No base-level quality is on record; no much larger clone is a single base apart. The data were obtained in a study of blood T cell repertoires in COVID-19 (dated by TCRdb to 2020 to 2021). Context from the whole study: The collaborator samples originated in the United States, Italy and Spain and spanned the acute and convalescent phases of COVID-19. The material from the prospective study consisted of cDNA or gDNA derived from T cells, B-cell-depleted T cells, or PBMCs. The dataset comprised deeply sampled blood TCRbeta repertoires from subjects exposed to, actively infected with, or recovered from COVID-19. A freely available public database, intended as a resource for researchers studying the immune response to SARS-CoV-2, is where the repertoires were released. The samples were drawn from the first 160 participants of the ongoing ImmuneRACE study and from 950 to 1,500 subjects provided by 6 global collaborators. A de-identified subject ID, COVID-19 status, age in years and sex were almost always included in the sample metadata. HLA class I and class II types, where available, came from metadata supplied by the sample provider rather than from assay-based typing.

Collaborating institutions collected whole blood in K2EDTA tubes following their own protocols. For TCRbeta analysis, collaborator samples were shipped as frozen whole blood, as isolated PBMCs, or as DNA extracted from either sample type. Results and caveats for the whole study, not just this receptor: How much clinical and demographic metadata was included differed by source and by participant, and the metadata was provided uncurated.

TCRbeta CDR3 regions were amplified from genomic DNA using the immunoSEQ Assay, a bias-controlled multiplex PCR. The published analysis was carried out like this. The number of nucleated cells in each sample was estimated from the amplification of reference gene primers within the assay. Sequence reads were collapsed and filtered to measure the absolute abundance of every unique TCRbeta CDR3 rearrangement. For each sample, productive Simpson clonality was calculated as the square root of Simpson's diversity index over productive rearrangements. The table comes from immuneACCESS by way of TCRdb, which keeps in-frame sequences with V and J called. Part of the clones is missing from these tables; in studies checked, under half for an unresolved V gene and the rest for unknown reasons. V and J calls plus clone size are reproduced from that table; the DNA served to infer D and trimming. The sample has approximately 86,000 clones on record, roughly nine tenths of them singletons. The biggest ten clones account for under 10% of the sample.

V loses 5 bases at its end and J loses 5 bases; junction bases beyond the gene matches: 11. The germline V gene yields SGHTA for CDR1 and FQGNSA for CDR2. The CDR3 holds 15 amino acids from the cysteine to the phenylalanine. Kept here is only the CDR3 DNA, which spans 45 bases and is read in frame from base 1. The sample was peripheral blood. The chain is encoded by TRBV7-2 joined to TRBJ1-1; the junction holds 7 bases that match TRBD1. The receptor was isolated from a man aged 45-65 years with acute or convalescent COVID-19. The CDR3 loop reads CASSKGGAGFTEAFF. The DNA reads as follows: TGTGCCAGCAGCAAAGGGGGCGCCGGTTTTACTGAAGCTTTCTTT.